These 23 T cell receptor beta chains came from one sample sequenced in a study of shared T cell receptors in the human thymus. TCRdb's table, derived via immunoSEQ multiplex PCR, lists solely in-frame clones and lacks some. The sample shows roughly 560,000 clones, 78% of them seen only once. The sample was also linked to a second study, of human thymus T cells.

Sample: thymocytes. These receptor sequences come from a boy in the first two years of life with a congenital heart defect.

About this clone: Mismatch with germline at one junction end may stem from a read error. V gene TRBV30 combines with J gene TRBJ1-5, with D maybe TRBD1 (5 bases). This CDR3 has 16 amino acids. Germline CDR1 and CDR2: GTSNPN and SVGIG (reference sequence). This chain's CDR3 is CAWSVGQGYSNQLQHF. CDR3 nucleotides: TGTGCCTGGAGTGTGGGGCAGGGCTATAGCAATCAGCTCCAGCATTTT.

This chain uses TRBV6-4 with TRBJ2-7; 12 bases are shared with TRBD2. The V segment lost 6 bases and the J segment 4 bases; nucleotides outside the gene matches: 10. The CDR3 totals 16 residues. Per the germline V gene, CDR1 is MRHNA and CDR2 is SNTAGT. CDR3 nucleotides: TGTGCCAGCAGCCACCCCCTAGCGGGAGGGCCTTACGAGCAGTACTTC. It translates to CASSHPLAGGPYEQYF.

This sequence joins TRBV6-1 and TRBJ2-7; 7 nucleotides align to TRBD2. Germline CDR1 reads MNHNS; CDR2 reads SASEGT. The CDR3 is made up of 13 amino acids. V gave up 6 bases and J gave up 0 bases; unmatched junction bases: 2. CDR3 in DNA: TGTGCCAGCAGGTCTAGCGGCTCCTACGAGCAGTACTTC. As protein: CASRSSGSYEQYF.

This rearrangement joins TRBV19 to TRBJ1-2; no clear D gene. The CDR3 is 13 amino acids. From germline, CDR1 is LNHDA and CDR2 SQIVND (reference sequence). The V and J ends lost 5 bases and 6 bases respectively, with 13 bases between them. This chain's CDR3 is CASSQVLKDGYTF. CDR3 sequence (DNA): TGTGCCAGTAGTCAGGTCTTAAAGGATGGCTACACCTTC.

The rearrangement links TRBV4-3 to TRBJ2-1, with a weak D call TRBD2 (5 bases). The V and J ends lost 3 bases and 11 bases respectively, with 17 bases between them. Germline V CDR1 and CDR2: LGHNA, YSLEER. The CDR3 length is 14 residues. As DNA, the CDR3 is TGCGCCAGCAGCCAGAAGGGAGTATTAAGCCAGCAGTTCTTC. It is translated as CASSQKGVLSQQFF.

This chain uses TRBV4-3 with TRBJ2-7; D uncertain. This CDR3 has 14 amino acids. CDR1 and CDR2 (germline): LGHNA, YSLEER. Deletions cut 0 bases from V and 0 bases from J, with 6 bases between. The CDR3 bases are TGCGCCAGCAGCCAAGATCCCCTCTCCTACGAGCAGTACTTC. Protein: CASSQDPLSYEQYF.

This chain uses TRBV2 with TRBJ2-7, with 11 positions matching TRBD2. Germline V lookup: CDR1 SNHLY, CDR2 FYNNEI. The CDR3 sequence is 15 residues long. Trimming removed 0 bases from V and 7 bases from J; junction bases left unmatched: 5. This CDR3 is CASSEAGLAGGEQYF. DNA of the CDR3: TGTGCCAGCAGTGAAGCGGGCCTAGCGGGAGGAGAGCAGTACTTC.

J is TRBJ2-7 and V is TRBV5-8; 11 bases are a match to TRBD2. Trimming took 2 bases from V and 2 from J; bases not matched to a gene: 3. This CDR3 spans 15 amino acids. Per the germline V gene, CDR1 is SGHTS and CDR2 is YDEGEE. The CDR3 loop is CASSFRLAGTYEQYF. In DNA, the CDR3 is TGTGCCAGCAGCTTTCGACTAGCGGGAACCTACGAGCAGTACTTC.

This clone occurred a few times. The CDR3 nucleotides read TGTGCCAGCAGCTTAGGACACCCCAGTGCAACTAATGAAAAACTGTTTTTT. It codes for CASSLGHPSATNEKLFF. The genes are TRBV5-6 and TRBJ1-4; a possible D gene is TRBD1 (5 bases). CDR1 and CDR2 from the germline V gene are SGHDT and YYEEEE. The V end was cut by 2 bases, the J end by 0 bases, with 14 bases between. CDR3 size: 17 residues.

V gene TRBV12-5 combines with J gene TRBJ2-5; D perhaps matches TRBD1 (6 bases). V gave up 5 bases and J gave up 5 bases, with 21 bases separating them. The germline V gene has CDR1 LGHNT and CDR2 FRNRAP. The CDR3 consists of 16 residues. For the CDR3, the DNA is TGTGCTAGTGGTCCAGCCCTACAGGGAAGGTTGGAGACCCAGTACTTC. Its translation: CASGPALQGRLETQYF. Variable domain in full (rest from reference TRBV12-5 and TRBJ2-5): DARVTQTPRHKVTEMGQEVTMRCQPILGHNTVFWYRQTMMQGLELLAYFRNRAPLDDSGMPKDRFSAEMPDATLATLKIQPSEPRDSAVYFCASGPALQGRLETQYFGPGTRLLVL.

The genes are TRBV4-1 and TRBJ2-4; TRBD2 matches 7 bases. CDR1 MGHRA and CDR2 YSYEKL come from the germline V gene. Trimming at V came to 0 bases and at J to 1 base, leaving 12 bases not matched to a gene. The length of the CDR3 is 19 residues. In DNA, the CDR3 is TGCGCCAGCAGCCAAGATATCGGAGTGGGAGCGGGGGCCAAAAACATTCAGTACTTC. Translating gives CASSQDIGVGAGAKNIQYF.

The chain is built from TRBV14 and TRBJ2-3; D might be TRBD2 (6 bases). From germline, CDR1 is SGHDN and CDR2 FVKESK. V lost 0 bases, J lost 0 bases, and 10 bases lay in between. The CDR3 spans 16 residues. DNA for the CDR3: TGTGCCAGCAGCCAAGAACGCGGGAATAGCACAGATACGCAGTATTTT. Amino acids: CASSQERGNSTDTQYF.

This sequence joins TRBV15 and TRBJ2-7; TRBD1 matches 7 bases. This CDR3 comprises 15 residues. V gave up 0 bases and J gave up 8 bases; unmatched junction bases: 10. Germline values: CDR1 LNHNV, CDR2 YYDKDF (reference sequence). In DNA, the CDR3 is TGTGCCACCAGCAGAGAAAACAGGGGTGGGTACAAGCAGTACTTC. Translation: CATSRENRGGYKQYF.

This chain links TRBV28 with TRBJ1-5, with 8 bases fitting TRBD1. Germline V gene data show CDR1 as MDHEN and CDR2 as SYDVKM. V shed 8 bases and J 7 bases; nucleotides not matched to a gene: 13. The CDR3 runs to 15 residues. The CDR3 nucleotides read TGTGCCAGCCCCCGCCGGGACAGGTGGGGCCAGCCCCAGCATTTT. Translation gives CASPRRDRWGQPQHF.

The rearrangement uses TRBV2 and TRBJ2-3; tentative D call: TRBD1 (5 bases). The CDR3 is 15 residues long. In germline, CDR1 is SNHLY, CDR2 FYNNEI. V was pared by 11 bases and J by 0 bases, with 18 bases between. CDR3 nucleotides: TGTGCCGGTGATGCAGGGTTTCCTAGCACAGATACGCAGTATTTT. Amino acids: CAGDAGFPSTDTQYF.

The chain joins TRBV7-8 to TRBJ1-1; tentative D call: TRBD1 (6 bases). With 5 bases removed from V and 3 bases from J, the gap between germline ends came to 19 bases. The CDR3 totals 16 residues. Per the germline V gene, CDR1 is SGHVS and CDR2 is FQNEAQ. CDR3 sequence: CASSPPWTAVDTEAFF. The CDR3 DNA reads TGTGCCAGCAGCCCTCCCTGGACAGCGGTGGACACTGAAGCTTTCTTT.

The chain recombines TRBV12-5 with TRBJ2-1, with 10 bases that match TRBD1. Trimming at V came to 6 bases and at J to 7 bases, leaving 9 bases not matched to a gene. There are 15 residues in the CDR3. From germline, CDR1 is LGHNT and CDR2 FRNRAP. The CDR3, as DNA: TGTGCTAGTGGACTACCGGGACAGGGGAAGAATGAGCAGTTCTTC. It specifies CASGLPGQGKNEQFF.

The chain recombines TRBV11-2 with TRBJ2-1; possible D gene TRBD2, 6 bases. There are 18 residues in the CDR3. V lost 0 bases to trimming and J lost 4 bases, with 19 bases between them. Germline V gene lookup returns CDR1 SGHAT and CDR2 FQNNGV. CDR3 amino acids: CASSLDWGKGRWYNEQFF. The DNA for the CDR3 is TGTGCCAGCAGCTTAGATTGGGGGAAAGGGAGGTGGTACAATGAGCAGTTCTTC.

The V gene is TRBV4-2, the J gene TRBJ1-4, with 8 nucleotides matching TRBD1. V gave up 10 bases and J gave up 2 bases; unmatched junction bases: 12. Germline lookup yields CDR1 LGHNA and CDR2 YNFKEQ. CDR3 length equals 16 residues. The CDR3 protein is CAISDRAAGTNEKLFF. The CDR3 DNA follows: TGTGCCATATCGGACAGGGCGGCCGGGACTAATGAAAAACTGTTTTTT.

The CDR3 DNA reads as TGTGCCAGCAGCTTCTCTCGGGCTAGCGGGACAATCAATGAGCAGTTCTTC. This encodes CASSFSRASGTINEQFF. This sequence joins TRBV7-2 and TRBJ2-1; 9 nucleotides agree with TRBD2. Germline V gene data show CDR1 as SGHTA and CDR2 as FQGNSA. The CDR3 has 17 amino acids. Germline trimming cut 3 bases from V and 6 bases from J; bases unmatched to any gene: 12.

Only one count was recorded for this clone. CDR3 residues: CASSPPGHPSNQPQHF. CDR3 coding DNA: TGTGCCAGCTCACCCCCGGGACACCCTAGCAATCAGCCCCAGCATTTT. J is TRBJ1-5 and V is TRBV18; possibly TRBD1 for D (6 bases). Germline lookup yields CDR1 KGHSH and CDR2 LQKENI. The CDR3 covers 16 residues. Trimming left V 3 bases short and J 0 bases short, with 12 bases between.

The V call is TRBV27, the J call TRBJ1-3, with a possible D match to TRBD1 (6 bases). Germline CDR1 and CDR2: MNHEY and SMNVEV (reference sequence). V was clipped by 4 bases and J by 0 bases, with 22 bases between them. CDR3 length: 19 amino acids. CDR3 loop: CASSSYQPRGGPSGNTIYF. DNA for the CDR3: TGTGCCAGCAGTTCCTATCAGCCCCGTGGGGGCCCCTCTGGAAACACCATATATTTT.

This clone was found once. J is TRBJ2-5 and V is TRBV28, with 12 bases lining up with TRBD2. Germline CDR1 reads MDHEN; CDR2 reads SYDVKM. This CDR3 is 17 amino acids long. V shed 3 bases and J 4 bases; nucleotides not matched to a gene: 9. As DNA, the CDR3 is TGTGCCAGCAGTTTCCAAGGACTAGCGGGGTGCGCAGAGACCCAGTACTTC. This encodes CASSFQGLAGCAETQYF.